Listed below are T cell receptor beta chains from one sample, sequenced in a study of T cells in Graves' hyperthyroidism and ophthalmopathy. Each CDR3 protein is one row after TCRdb ran MiXCR on the multiplex PCR reads. Counted here are approximately 420,000 distinct CDR3 sequences, around 14% occurring once; the ten biggest clones make up approximately 32%. Material: blood. These receptor sequences come from a woman in her 30s with Graves' hyperthyroidism. The CDR3 runs from the conserved cysteine through the conserved F or W. Fields, in order: D gene, clone size, V gene, J gene, CDR3 DNA, CDR3 protein. D genes are given only for firm matches. Clone size is not always given. Where it is, it says once, few, many or a class for expanded clones.

NA,few,TRBV2,TRBJ1-2,TGTGCCAGCAGTTACAGGGATTTCTACGGCTACACCTTC,CASSYRDFYGYTF
NA,few,TRBV29-1,TRBJ2-7,TGCAGCGTTGAGTTTCGGTACGAGCAGTACTTC,CSVEFRYEQYF
TRBD2,few,TRBV20-1,TRBJ2-5,TGCAGTGCCCAGGGGGGGTGGACCGGGACTAGCGGGAGTGCGGGAGAGACCCAGTACTTC,CSAQGGWTGTSGSAGETQYF
TRBD2,NA,TRBV2,TRBJ2-1,TGTGCCAGCAGTGAAGGAGTGGTTCGGACTAGCGGGTCCACTAGAGTGTTCTTC,CASSEGVVRTSGSTRVFF
NA,many,TRBV2,TRBJ1-2,TGTGCCAGCAGTCAGCAGGTTCAGGGCTATGGCTACACCTTC,CASSQQVQGYGYTF
NA,many,TRBV28,TRBJ1-5,TGTGCCAGCAGTCCAACAGGGAATCAGCCCCAGCATTTT,CASSPTGNQPQHF
NA,many,TRBV3-1,TRBJ1-3,TGTGCCAGCAGCCAGGTTTCTGGAAACACCATATATTTT,CASSQVSGNTIYF
NA,many,TRBV7-2,TRBJ2-7,TGTGCCAGCAGCTTAGCCAGGACCTACGAGCAGTACTTC,CASSLARTYEQYF
TRBD2,few,TRBV6-1,TRBJ2-3,TGTGCCAGCAGTGGTCTAGCGGGAGGGCCAGGTATGACAGATACGCAGTATTTT,CASSGLAGGPGMTDTQYF
NA,once,TRBV7-9,TRBJ2-4,TGTGCCAGCAGCTTAGTGGCGGCCTTAGCCAAAAACATTCAGTACTTC,CASSLVAALAKNIQYF
TRBD2,many,TRBV29-1,TRBJ2-5,TGCAGCACGAGGCGATGGCGGGAGTCGGAGACCCAGTACTTC,CSTRRWRESETQYF
TRBD2,many,TRBV18,TRBJ2-7,TGTGCCAGCTCACCACAGCGGGAGGGCTTTTGGGAGCAGTACTTC,CASSPQREGFWEQYF
NA,NA,TRBV5-5,TRBJ1-6,TGTGCCAGATGGGACACCTGTTCACCCCTCCACTTT,CARWDTCSPLHF
NA,NA,TRBV7-6,TRBJ2-2,TGTGCCAGCAGCCACCCGCTGCGGTCCGGGGAGCTGTTTTTT,CASSHPLRSGELFF
NA,NA,TRBV5-1,TRBJ2-7,TGCGCCAGCAGCTTAGGAGGGAGTGGCTCCTACGAGCAGTACTTC,CASSLGGSGSYEQYF
TRBD1,many,TRBV5-1,TRBJ1-6,TGCGCCAGCAGGTCGACAGGGGATTCACCCCTCCACTTT,CASRSTGDSPLHF
TRBD2,NA,TRBV20-1,TRBJ2-3,TGCAGTGCTAGAGTCTCTAGCGGGAGCCCAGATACGCAGTATTTT,CSARVSSGSPDTQYF
NA,many,TRBV27,TRBJ2-1,TGTGCCAGCAGTTTAGTACACAACAATGAGCAGTTCTTC,CASSLVHNNEQFF
TRBD1,many,TRBV2,TRBJ2-5,TGTGCCAGCAGCGACAGGGGGCAAGAGACCCAGTACTTC,CASSDRGQETQYF
NA,once,TRBV3-1,TRBJ1-3,TGTGCCAGCAGCATTCTGACAGACTCTGGAAACACCATATATTTT,CASSILTDSGNTIYF
NA,few,TRBV2,TRBJ2-7,TGTGCCAGCACGGACTACGAGCAGTACTTC,CASTDYEQYF
NA,few,TRBV15,TRBJ2-5,TGTGCCACCAGCAGAGACCGCCGTCGAACCCAGTACTTC,CATSRDRRRTQYF
TRBD1,NA,TRBV11-2,TRBJ1-4,TGTGCCAGCAGCTCAGGGGGTGGGGTACTGAATGAAAAACTGTTTTTT,CASSSGGGVLNEKLFF
TRBD2,few,TRBV20-1,TRBJ2-7,TGCAGTGCCCACGGTAGCGGGAGCCCCCGGGTGCAGTACTTC,CSAHGSGSPRVQYF
TRBD1,many,TRBV29-1,TRBJ2-3,TGCAGCGTTGAAGCCGGACAGGCGAACACAGATACGCAGTATTTT,CSVEAGQANTDTQYF
TRBD2,many,TRBV5-1,TRBJ2-7,TGCGCCAGCAGCCCGGGGACTAGCGGGGGGTACGAGCAGTACTTC,CASSPGTSGGYEQYF
TRBD2,few,TRBV7-8,TRBJ2-7,TGTGCCAGCAGCTTAAGGACTAGCGGGGGGCGAGCCTCCTACGAGCAGTACTTC,CASSLRTSGGRASYEQYF
NA,many,TRBV28,TRBJ2-7,TGTGCCAGCAGTTTAGGACGAGGCGTCTCCTACGAGCAGTACTTC,CASSLGRGVSYEQYF
TRBD2,many,TRBV7-2,TRBJ2-7,TGTGCCAGCAGCTTAGACTCTAGCGGGAGGGCCTCCTACGAGCAGTACTTC,CASSLDSSGRASYEQYF
NA,many,TRBV30,TRBJ1-2,TGTGCCTGGAGTACATCGACAGTCTATGGCTACACCTTC,CAWSTSTVYGYTF
NA,NA,TRBV19,TRBJ2-1,TGTGCCAGTAGTATAGAGGAGGGCAGACAGTTCTTC,CASSIEEGRQFF
TRBD1,many,TRBV28,TRBJ1-4,TGTGCCAGCAGGGCAGGGGGCGCGGGTGAAAAACTGTTTTTT,CASRAGGAGEKLFF
NA,many,TRBV7-6,TRBJ1-2,TGTGCCAGCAGCTTAGCTCTAGGACAAGACTATGGCTACACCTTC,CASSLALGQDYGYTF
NA,few,TRBV6-1,TRBJ2-4,TGTGCCAGCAGCACTAGGGGTAGCATTCAGTACTTC,CASSTRGSIQYF
TRBD2,many,TRBV9,TRBJ2-1,TGTGCCAGCAGCGTAGGTCAGCGGGGCTCCTACAATGAGCAGTTCTTC,CASSVGQRGSYNEQFF
NA,many,TRBV19,TRBJ2-3,TGTGCCAGTAGAAAGGTGGGAGATACGCAGTATTTT,CASRKVGDTQYF